A selection of T cell receptor beta chains follows, all from one sample in a study of blood T cell repertoires in COVID-19. Generated by immunoSEQ multiplex PCR, the TCRdb table keeps only in-frame clones and is missing some. The sample gives some 150,000 clones, approximately 80% of which show up once; 9% to 14% is in the top ten. Sequenced input: peripheral blood. These receptors originate from a woman aged 60-75 years with COVID-19, enrolled during active disease. CDR3s include the opening cysteine and the closing phenylalanine or tryptophan. Fields, in order: J gene, V gene, clone size, D gene, CDR3 DNA, CDR3 protein. The D gene is left open where the match is weak. Rows give clone size only sometimes, using once, few, many, or a class for an expanded clone.

TRBJ2-5 TRBV5-1 NA TRBD1 TGCGCCAGCAGCAGCCGACAGGGGGCTCTGGAAGAGACCCAGTACTTC CASSSRQGALEETQYF
TRBJ1-2 TRBV5-4 NA TRBD1 TGCGCCAGCAGCGCGTGGAGGACAGGCAACTATGGCTACACCTTC CASSAWRTGNYGYTF
TRBJ1-3 TRBV6-5 NA NA TGTGCCAGCATCATACAGAAAATCTCTGGAAACACCATATATTTT CASIIQKISGNTIYF
TRBJ1-5 TRBV15 NA NA TGTGCCACCAGCAGAGTCAGGGGATATCAGCCCCAGCATTTT CATSRVRGYQPQHF
TRBJ1-1 TRBV3-1/TRBV3-2 NA TRBD1 TGTGCCAGCAGCCCGGGGGACAGCTTGAACACTGAAGCTTTCTTT CASSPGDSLNTEAFF
TRBJ1-2 TRBV18 NA NA TGTGCCAGCTCCCCGGGGATTGGGGGCGATAGCTATGGCTACACCTTC CASSPGIGGDSYGYTF
TRBJ1-2 TRBV6-5 NA TRBD1 TGTGCCAGCAGCCGGACAGGCACAAACTATGGCTACACCTTC CASSRTGTNYGYTF
TRBJ1-1 TRBV4-1 NA NA TGCGCCAGCAGCCACCCCGGGGGCACTGAAGCTTTCTTT CASSHPGGTEAFF
TRBJ1-2 TRBV28 NA NA TGTGCCAGCAGTCCCCCGGGGCAGGGGTATGGCTACACCTTC CASSPPGQGYGYTF
TRBJ1-5 TRBV20-1 NA NA TGCAGTGCTAGTACCGGGCAGGGCAGTCAGCCCCAGCATTTT CSASTGQGSQPQHF
TRBJ2-2 TRBV5-1 NA TRBD2 TGCGCCAGCAGAGGAGCGGGAGGCCTGAACACCGGGGAGCTGTTTTTT CASRGAGGLNTGELFF
TRBJ2-1 TRBV24-1 NA NA TGTGCCACCAGTGGGGAGGCGGGTGAGCAGTTCTTC CATSGEAGEQFF
TRBJ1-3 TRBV5-8 NA TRBD1 TGTGCCAGCAGTTTCAGGGGGCCTGGAAACACCATATATTTT CASSFRGPGNTIYF
TRBJ1-2 TRBV6-4 once NA TGTGCCAGCAGTAGGGGTCCCAACTATGGCTACACCTTC CASSRGPNYGYTF
TRBJ1-5 TRBV24-1 NA TRBD1 TGTGCCACCAGTGACCTCGGGACAGGGGGGCCCCTCAATCAGCCCCAGCATTTT CATSDLGTGGPLNQPQHF
TRBJ2-1 TRBV6-5 NA TRBD2 TGTGCCAGCAGTTCCCCTAGCGGGGCCTCCTACAATGAGCAGTTCTTC CASSSPSGASYNEQFF
TRBJ2-7 TRBV7-9 NA NA TGTGCCAGCAGACCACAGGGAAGTTCCTACGAGCAGTACTTC CASRPQGSSYEQYF
TRBJ1-4 TRBV7-2 NA NA TGTGCCAGCAGCGGCCGAAGGGGTCGTACTAATGAAAAACTGTTTTTT CASSGRRGRTNEKLFF
TRBJ2-1 TRBV9 few NA TGTGCCAGCAGCCAATTCACTACAAGTGAGCAGTTCTTC CASSQFTTSEQFF
TRBJ1-2 TRBV27 NA TRBD1 TGTGCCAGCAAGGAGGGGGCCGCCTATGGCTACACCTTC CASKEGAAYGYTF
TRBJ2-1 TRBV2 NA NA TGTGCCAGCACTTTGGCGGTGACGTATATGAATGAGCAGTTCTTC CASTLAVTYMNEQFF
TRBJ1-5 TRBV11-2 NA NA TGTGCCAGCAGCTTAGGGCAGGCCATCAATCAGCCCCAGCATTTT CASSLGQAINQPQHF
TRBJ1-2 TRBV6-4 NA TRBD1 TGTGCCAGCAGCCGTGGGACAGGCAATGGCTACACCTTC CASSRGTGNGYTF
TRBJ1-2 TRBV9 NA TRBD1 TGTGCCAGCAGCGTAGAAGGGACAGGGGGAAACTATGGCTACACCTTC CASSVEGTGGNYGYTF
TRBJ1-5 TRBV18 NA TRBD1 TGTGCCAGCTCACCACCGACAGGGCAGGGAAGCAGCAATCAGCCCCAGCATTTT CASSPPTGQGSSNQPQHF
TRBJ2-5 TRBV7-2 NA TRBD1 TGTGCCAGCAGCTCGCCGACAGGGAGAGAGACCCAGTACTTC CASSSPTGRETQYF
TRBJ2-3 TRBV6-1 NA TRBD2 TGTGCCAGCAGTGAGTGGGCGGGGGGCACAGATACGCAGTATTTT CASSEWAGGTDTQYF
TRBJ1-6 TRBV7-9 NA NA TGTGCCAGCAGCTACTGGGAGGGTTCCTATAATTCACCCCTCCACTTT CASSYWEGSYNSPLHF
TRBJ2-3 TRBV25-1 NA NA TGTGCCAGCAGTGAAGAACTCTTTACAGATACGCAGTATTTT CASSEELFTDTQYF
TRBJ2-2 TRBV21-1 once NA TGTGCCAGCAGACAACAGGGGACCGGGGAGCTGTTTTTT CASRQQGTGELFF
TRBJ1-2 TRBV27 NA NA TGTGCCAGCACCCAGACTCCAAACTATGGCTACACCTTC CASTQTPNYGYTF
TRBJ2-5 TRBV5-1 NA NA TGCGCCAGCAGTAAAAATCAGGGCATTCTCCAAGAGACCCAGTACTTC CASSKNQGILQETQYF
TRBJ2-7 TRBV5-3 few NA TGTGCCAGAAGCACCTGGAGGCAGCAGTACTTC CARSTWRQQYF
TRBJ2-5 TRBV10-1 NA NA TGCGCCAGCAGTGAGTCGAGGGCTCCGGTGACCCAGTACTTC CASSESRAPVTQYF
TRBJ2-1 TRBV24-1 NA NA TGTGCCACCAGTGATTTGCCGTCGGGAGAGCAGTTCTTC CATSDLPSGEQFF
TRBJ2-7 TRBV6-5 NA TRBD1 TGTGCCAGCATCCCGAGACAGGGCCAATACGAGCAGTACTTC CASIPRQGQYEQYF
TRBJ1-5 TRBV3-1/TRBV3-2 NA TRBD1 TGTGCCAGCAGCCAAGGCGGGACAGGGAGTCAGCCCCAGCATTTT CASSQGGTGSQPQHF